What follows are 22 T cell receptor beta chains derived from one specimen sequenced in a study of technical replicates of blood from a handful of donors. The data were produced by immunoSEQ multiplex PCR, yet TCRdb's version contains in-frame clones alone and is incomplete. The table has tens of thousands of clones, 93% seen once. Material for sequencing was T cells isolated from PBMCs. All receptors come from a human donor in good health.

The chain recombines TRBV4-1 with TRBJ1-5; TRBD1 matches 7 bases. V lost 1 base to trimming and J lost 4 bases; unmatched junction nucleotides: 7. The CDR3 sequence is 16 residues long. In germline, CDR1 is MGHRA, CDR2 YSYEKL. CDR3 amino acids: CASSQVWDRKNQPQHF. The CDR3 DNA follows: TGCGCCAGCAGCCAAGTGTGGGACAGAAAGAATCAGCCCCAGCATTTT.

As regards this clone: One junction end does not reproduce the germline sequence, and a read error may be involved. The chain recombines TRBV6-5 with TRBJ1-1; 10 bases fit TRBD1. The CDR3 contains 14 residues. The germline V gene has CDR1 MNHEY and CDR2 SVGAGI. The CDR3 region has the DNA TGTGCCGGCAGTCGGGACAGGGGTAACACTGAAGCTTTCTTT. It specifies CAGSRDRGNTEAFF.

This clone has only one observation. The chain employs TRBV5-1 and TRBJ2-5, with D perhaps TRBD1 (5 bases). The length of the CDR3 is 15 residues. Germline V gene data show CDR1 as SGHRS and CDR2 as YFSETQ. Trimming removed 0 bases from V and 2 bases from J, with 11 bases in between. CDR3 region: CASSLEGREQETQYF. The CDR3 DNA reads as TGCGCCAGCAGCTTGGAAGGCAGGGAACAAGAGACCCAGTACTTC.

This chain links TRBV4-1 with TRBJ1-2; a weak D match, TRBD1 (5 bases). Germline-derived CDR1 and CDR2 are MGHRA and YSYEKL. This CDR3 has 16 amino acids. V gave up 2 bases and J gave up 3 bases, with 16 bases separating them. CDR3 region: CASSQQRSVRDYGYTF. The CDR3 DNA follows: TGCGCCAGCAGCCAACAGAGGAGCGTCAGGGACTATGGCTACACCTTC.

The chain joins TRBV7-9 to TRBJ2-7; 8 positions match TRBD1. The CDR3 length is 12 residues. Germline trimming cut 5 bases from V and 6 bases from J; bases unmatched to any gene: 3. Looked up from germline, CDR1 is SEHNR and CDR2 is FQNEAQ (reference sequence). DNA of the CDR3: TGTGCCAGCAGCCAGGACAGGGTCGAGCAGTACTTC. The encoded protein is CASSQDRVEQYF.

Comments on this clone: An end of the junction differs from the germline gene, which may be a read error. The chain is built from TRBV28 and TRBJ1-2, with D tentatively TRBD1 (6 bases). CDR1 and CDR2 from the germline V gene are MDHEN and SYDVKM. The CDR3 is 12 amino acids. The CDR3 DNA reads as TGTGCCACCGAACACCGGGACAAGATATGTTCCTTC. Its translation: CATEHRDKICSF.

V gene TRBV5-4 combines with J gene TRBJ2-1, with 10 positions matching TRBD2. The length of the CDR3 is 15 residues. Germline V gene lookup returns CDR1 SGHNT and CDR2 YYREEE (reference sequence). Trimming removed 3 bases from V and 7 bases from J; junction bases left unmatched: 7. The CDR3 bases are TGTGCCAGCAGCTGGCTAGCGGGAGAAGGAAATGAGCAGTTCTTC. Amino acid sequence: CASSWLAGEGNEQFF.

CDR3 protein: CSVATGTGGYGYTF. CDR3 DNA sequence: TGCAGCGTTGCTACCGGGACAGGGGGATATGGCTACACCTTC. The chain carries TRBV29-1 and TRBJ1-2, with 11 bases lining up with TRBD1. In germline, CDR1 is SQVTM, CDR2 ANQGSEA. V was clipped by 4 bases and J by 5 bases; unmatched bases: 6. CDR3 size: 14 residues.

The chain links TRBV7-9 to TRBJ2-7, with D uncertain. The germline CDR1 and CDR2 sequences are SEHNR and FQNEAQ (reference sequence). V was clipped by 0 bases and J by 5 bases, with 14 bases between them. The CDR3 is 15 residues long. CDR3 residues: CASSLAGFFVHEQYF. The CDR3 DNA reads TGTGCCAGCAGCTTAGCGGGCTTTTTTGTCCACGAGCAGTACTTC.

The chain links TRBV30 to TRBJ1-1, with 7 bases fitting TRBD1. Trimming cost V 0 bases and J 1 base; bases outside gene matches: 5. The CDR3 sequence is 15 residues long. Germline values: CDR1 GTSNPN, CDR2 SVGIG (reference sequence). The CDR3 nucleotides are TGTGCCTGGAGTGTACAGGGGTGGGGGAACACTGAAGCTTTCTTT. Its translation: CAWSVQGWGNTEAFF.

V and J are TRBV6-5 and TRBJ1-6; the match to TRBD1 covers 7 bases. Germline V gene lookup returns CDR1 MNHEY and CDR2 SVGAGI. V trimming: 0 bases; J trimming: 6 bases; junction bases outside the gene matches: 2. The CDR3 consists of 15 residues. The CDR3 loop reads CASSYSWDSNSPLHF. The CDR3, as DNA: TGTGCCAGCAGTTACTCTTGGGACAGTAATTCACCCCTCCACTTT.

The chain joins TRBV6-6 to TRBJ2-5; D is ambiguous. Trimming left V 2 bases short and J 8 bases short, with 15 bases between. The CDR3 has 14 amino acids. CDR1 and CDR2 from the germline V gene are MNHNY and SVGAGI (reference sequence). The CDR3 sequence is CASSYLEESSTQYF. CDR3 DNA sequence: TGTGCCAGCAGTTACCTAGAGGAGAGTTCTACCCAGTACTTC.

J is TRBJ1-1 and V is TRBV6-5; D may be TRBD1 (5 bases). The V gene lost 2 bases and the J gene lost 0 bases, with 7 bases spanning the gap. The CDR3 has 14 amino acids. Looked up from germline, CDR1 is MNHEY and CDR2 is SVGAGI. The CDR3, as DNA: TGTGCCAGCAGTTACCACAGGTTGAACACTGAAGCTTTCTTT. Protein sequence: CASSYHRLNTEAFF.

This chain uses TRBV5-6 with TRBJ2-1; 10 bases align to TRBD1. From germline, CDR1 is SGHDT and CDR2 YYEEEE. With 1 base clipped from V and 7 bases from J, the junction kept 8 bases outside the gene matches. The CDR3 length is 16 residues. CDR3 coding DNA: TGTGCCAGCAGCTTGTATGGGACAGGGGCCTCAAATGAGCAGTTCTTC. Its translation: CASSLYGTGASNEQFF.

This chain links TRBV5-1 with TRBJ2-5, with 10 positions matching TRBD2. V was pared by 2 bases and J by 3 bases, with 4 bases of the junction left unmatched. The CDR3 totals 15 residues. Germline CDR1 and CDR2: SGHRS and YFSETQ. The CDR3 sequence: CASSLGLAGEETQYF. CDR3 DNA: TGCGCCAGCAGCTTAGGGCTAGCGGGAGAAGAGACCCAGTACTTC.

The CDR3 DNA sequence: TGTGCCAGCTCCAGAGCGGGAGATAACAATGAGCAGTTCTTC. Translation gives CASSRAGDNNEQFF. The chain links TRBV6-5 to TRBJ2-1; the match to TRBD2 covers 8 bases. V was clipped by 8 bases and J by 5 bases; unmatched bases: 8. Per germline, CDR1 MNHEY and CDR2 SVGAGI. This CDR3 contains 14 residues.

J is TRBJ2-1 and V is TRBV27, with 11 bases lining up with TRBD2. The CDR3 is made up of 15 amino acids. The germline V gene has CDR1 MNHEY and CDR2 SMNVEV (reference sequence). V shed 6 bases, J shed 2 bases, and the junction held 3 bases outside the gene matches. The CDR3 is CASSLLAGAYNEQFF. DNA for the CDR3: TGTGCCAGCAGCCTACTAGCGGGGGCCTACAATGAGCAGTTCTTC.

This sequence joins TRBV19 and TRBJ2-6; D is unresolved. CDR3 length equals 15 residues. V dropped 5 bases and J dropped 0 bases, with 8 bases sitting between them. CDR1 and CDR2 from the germline V gene are LNHDA and SQIVND (reference sequence). The CDR3 sequence is CASSRGSSGANVLTF. The CDR3 DNA sequence: TGTGCCAGTAGTCGAGGATCCTCTGGGGCCAACGTCCTGACTTTC.

V and J are TRBV19 and TRBJ1-5, with no clear D. From germline, CDR1 is LNHDA and CDR2 SQIVND (reference sequence). The CDR3 loop spans 17 amino acids. With 9 bases removed from V and 0 bases from J, the gap between germline ends came to 21 bases. The DNA for the CDR3 is TGTGCCAGCACTGACCCGGGAATTGATTATAGCAATCAGCCCCAGCATTTT. Protein product: CASTDPGIDYSNQPQHF.

The chain joins TRBV12-5 to TRBJ1-2; TRBD1 is a possible D gene (5 bases). The CDR3 totals 13 residues. Germline CDR1 and CDR2: LGHNT and FRNRAP. The V end lost 4 bases, the J end lost 6 bases, and 12 bases lay between the germline ends. The CDR3 nucleotides are TGTGCTAGTGGTTCCCCGGCGGGGGATGGCTACACCTTC. Its protein is CASGSPAGDGYTF.

The V call is TRBV6-5, the J call TRBJ2-5; weak D call: TRBD1 (6 bases). The CDR3 contains 13 residues. V was trimmed by 10 bases and J by 2 bases, leaving 14 bases between them. Looked up from germline, CDR1 is MNHEY and CDR2 is SVGAGI. CDR3 sequence: CATKRGIQETQYF. The CDR3 region has the DNA TGTGCCACCAAGAGGGGGATTCAAGAGACCCAGTACTTC.

The chain joins TRBV4-1 to TRBJ1-5; tentatively, D is TRBD1 (5 bases). Germline assignment: CDR1 MGHRA and CDR2 YSYEKL. Trimming took 0 bases from V and 6 from J, leaving 15 bases between them. This CDR3 has 16 amino acids. The CDR3 here is CASSQEGQGSGQPQHF. The DNA of the CDR3 is TGCGCCAGCAGCCAAGAAGGCCAGGGCTCCGGTCAGCCCCAGCATTTT.